This T cell receptor (beta chain) was sequenced during a study of control samples from healthy donors and cancer patients. TCRdb's table, derived via immunoSEQ multiplex PCR, lists solely in-frame clones and lacks some. The sample gives about 140,000 clones, 85% to 90% of which show up once; approximately 1.8% is in the top ten. J was trimmed by 7 bases and V by 3 bases; bases with no gene match: 1. This CDR3 spans 12 amino acids. Germline loops: CDR1 SNHLY, CDR2 FYNNEI. The TCR sequence derives from a young man in good health. This sequence joins TRBV2 and TRBJ1-2, with 8 bases fitting TRBD1. Sequencing was carried out using blood. CDR3 region: CASSEDRVGYTF. The CDR3 nucleotides read TGTGCCAGCAGTGAGGACAGGGTTGGCTACACCTTC.